The T cell receptor beta chain described here comes from a study of T cell responses to AZD1222 COVID-19 vaccine. Remarks on this clone: Its target is unknown.

Generated by immunoSEQ multiplex PCR, the TCRdb table keeps only in-frame clones and is missing some. Here the sample spans approximately 89,000 clones, 75% to 95% being singletons. Looked up from germline, CDR1 is MDHEN and CDR2 is SYDVKM. This CDR3 region has 13 residues. V dropped 7 bases and J dropped 1 base, with 10 bases sitting between them. Whole-study findings and limits: Only after the peak T cell response were repertoires sampled. Spike-specific TCR breadth and depth were elevated following two AZD1222 doses.

The sequencing here drew on peripheral blood, taken 28 days after the second AZD1222 dose. V usage is TRBV28 and J usage is TRBJ1-2; maybe TRBD1 (5 bases). The clonotype was recovered from an adult who received the AZD1222 COVID-19 vaccine. The CDR3 nucleotides read TGTGCCAGCATGGTCAGGGTTAACTATGGCTACACCTTC. Amino acids: CASMVRVNYGYTF.